These 24 T cell receptor beta chains originate from one sample sequenced in a study of technical replicates of blood from a handful of donors. The data were produced by immunoSEQ multiplex PCR, yet TCRdb's version contains in-frame clones alone and is incomplete. The repertoire includes about 100,000 clones, about 94% of them detected once, and about 0.24% sits in the top ten. Specimen: T cells isolated from PBMCs. Receptor source: a human donor in good health.

The V gene is TRBV19, the J gene TRBJ2-7; 7 nucleotides align to TRBD1. V dropped 6 bases and J dropped 5; count of bases not matched to a gene: 10. Germline V gives CDR1 LNHDA, CDR2 SQIVND (reference sequence). The CDR3 runs to 14 residues. The CDR3 here is CASSPTGSRDEQYF. CDR3 DNA sequence: TGTGCCAGTAGCCCGACAGGGAGTCGGGACGAGCAGTACTTC.

V and J are TRBV7-9 and TRBJ2-7, with D unresolved. Germline lookup yields CDR1 SEHNR and CDR2 FQNEAQ (reference sequence). This CDR3 spans 11 amino acids. Trimming cost V 7 bases and J 5 bases, with 9 bases left between them. The CDR3 spells CASTISHEQYF. CDR3 bases: TGTGCCAGCACCATTTCCCACGAGCAGTACTTC.

V and J are TRBV6-6 and TRBJ2-7; 9 bases match TRBD2. The CDR3 is 15 residues long. CDR1 is MNHNY, CDR2 SVGAGI, per germline (reference sequence). Trimming removed 3 bases from V and 6 bases from J; junction bases left unmatched: 9. CDR3 loop: CASSYVRGGVREQYF. CDR3 bases: TGTGCCAGCAGTTATGTTCGCGGGGGGGTCCGCGAGCAGTACTTC.

This clone was found once. At one of its ends the junction is not consistent with the germline gene, which may arise from a read error. The genes are TRBV6-5 and TRBJ2-1, with 9 positions matching TRBD2. Germline V gives CDR1 MNHEY, CDR2 SVGAGI. This CDR3 comprises 11 residues. CDR3 residues: CASSTPGLAIF. For the CDR3, the DNA is TGTGCCAGCAGTACACCGGGACTAGCTATCTTC.

The chain recombines TRBV11-3 with TRBJ2-3, with 13 bases that match TRBD2. The CDR3 is 16 amino acids. The ends lost 5 bases at V and 4 bases at J; junction bases unmatched: 6. CDR1 SGHNT and CDR2 YENEEA come from the germline V gene. CDR3 sequence: CASSPTSGGWADTQYF. In nucleotides, the CDR3 is TGTGCCAGCAGCCCGACTAGCGGGGGGTGGGCAGATACGCAGTATTTT.

The CDR3 nucleotides are TGCGCCAGCAGCTTGGTTGGGCAGGGAAAAACCGGGGAGCTGTTTTTT. This translates into CASSLVGQGKTGELFF. The J gene is TRBJ2-2, the V gene TRBV5-1; perhaps TRBD1 as D (5 bases). The V end lost 0 bases, the J end lost 5 bases, and 14 bases lay between the germline ends. This CDR3 spans 16 amino acids. Germline V gene lookup returns CDR1 SGHRS and CDR2 YFSETQ. Variable domain in full (rest from reference TRBV5-1 and TRBJ2-2): KAGVTQTPRYLIKTRGQQVTLSCSPISGHRSVSWYQQTPGQGLQFLFEYFSETQRNKGNFPGRFSGRQFSNSRSEMNVSTLELGDSALYLCASSLVGQGKTGELFFGEGSRLTVL.

This chain links TRBV28 with TRBJ2-1; tentative D call: TRBD2 (5 bases). CDR1 and CDR2 (germline): MDHEN, SYDVKM. V lost 7 bases, J lost 0 bases, and 10 bases lay in between. The CDR3 contains 14 residues. CDR3 DNA sequence: TGTGCCAGCATGGTAGCGAGCTCCTACAATGAGCAGTTCTTC. Translating it yields CASMVASSYNEQFF.

Concerning this clone: At the DNA level, this CDR3 is encoded by other sequences in the same sample as well. The chain couples TRBV6-5 to TRBJ1-5, with D possibly matching TRBD1 (6 bases). CDR3 length: 14 residues. Trimming removed 3 bases from V and 2 bases from J, with 8 bases in between. In germline, CDR1 is MNHEY, CDR2 SVGAGI. CDR3: CASSYSGGNQPQHF. DNA of the CDR3: TGTGCCAGCAGTTATTCAGGGGGCAATCAGCCCCAGCATTTT.

The chain combines TRBV7-9 with TRBJ2-7; D is undetermined. The V end lost 1 base, the J end lost 2 bases, and 12 bases lay between the germline ends. Germline V gene sequence: CDR1 SEHNR, CDR2 FQNEAQ (reference sequence). The CDR3 spans 15 residues. The CDR3 is CASSLEFSETYEQYF. The DNA of the CDR3 is TGTGCCAGCAGCTTAGAATTCAGTGAAACCTACGAGCAGTACTTC.

This rearrangement joins TRBV28 to TRBJ2-5; TRBD1 is a possible D gene (5 bases). CDR3 length: 14 amino acids. Germline V lookup: CDR1 MDHEN, CDR2 SYDVKM. The V and J ends lost 9 bases and 2 bases respectively, with 16 bases between them. In DNA, the CDR3 is TGTGCCAGTAACCCGGCAGGGCGACAAGAGACCCAGTACTTC. Translated, it gives CASNPAGRQETQYF.

The V and J genes are TRBV28 and TRBJ1-2; D not resolved. CDR1 and CDR2 (germline): MDHEN, SYDVKM. The V end lost 4 bases, the J end lost 5 bases, and 8 bases lay between the germline ends. This CDR3 is built from 12 residues. DNA of the CDR3: TGTGCCAGCAGTTCGGGTCAGTATGGCTACACCTTC. The encoded protein is CASSSGQYGYTF.

The chain couples TRBV14 to TRBJ1-2; D remains unclear. Trimming took off 0 bases at V and 4 bases at J, with 21 bases between the two ends. Germline-derived CDR1 and CDR2 are SGHDN and FVKESK. This CDR3 region has 18 residues. In DNA, the CDR3 is TGTGCCAGCAGCCAAGATCCCCTTGGCCATCAAGTTGGCTATGGCTACACCTTC. It encodes CASSQDPLGHQVGYGYTF.

The chain couples TRBV2 to TRBJ2-1, with D perhaps matching TRBD2 (5 bases). This CDR3 is built from 18 residues. The V and J ends lost 2 bases and 6 bases respectively, with 23 bases between them. Germline V gene sequence: CDR1 SNHLY, CDR2 FYNNEI. Here the CDR3 reads CASSESEEGARGGNEQFF. CDR3 in DNA: TGTGCCAGCAGTGAAAGCGAAGAGGGCGCGAGAGGAGGCAATGAGCAGTTCTTC.

The chain combines TRBV19 with TRBJ2-3, with TRBD2 matching 13 bases. Germline lookup yields CDR1 LNHDA and CDR2 SQIVND (reference sequence). The CDR3 has 16 residues. V gave up 6 bases and J gave up 2 bases; unmatched junction bases: 5. CDR3 sequence (DNA): TGTGCCAGTAGCGCACTAGCGGGGGGGACCACAGATACGCAGTATTTT. It is translated as CASSALAGGTTDTQYF. Drawing the rest from reference TRBV19 and TRBJ2-3, the complete variable domain is DGGITQSPKYLFRKEGQNVTLSCEQNLNHDAMYWYRQDPGQGLRLIYYSQIVNDFQKGDIAEGYSVSREKKESFPLTVTSAQKNPTAFYLCASSALAGGTTDTQYFGPGTRLTVL.

CDR3 coding DNA: TGTGCCAGCAGCCTGGGTTACATTCAGCAGTTCTTC. This gives the protein CASSLGYIQQFF. The rearrangement links TRBV5-6 to TRBJ2-1; the D is unclear. Between the trimmed V and J ends, which lost 4 bases and 11 bases, there was a span of 13 bases. The CDR3 consists of 12 residues. CDR1 is SGHDT, CDR2 YYEEEE, per germline.

The J gene is TRBJ2-1, the V gene TRBV6-4; possible D gene TRBD2, 5 bases. Trimming stripped 2 bases from V and 1 base from J, with 21 bases between. The CDR3 loop spans 19 amino acids. Germline lookup yields CDR1 MRHNA and CDR2 SNTAGT. CDR3 in amino acids: CASSDGGSVRVSSYNEQFF. CDR3 DNA sequence: TGTGCCAGCAGTGACGGTGGTAGTGTGCGGGTATCTTCCTACAATGAGCAGTTCTTC.

The V and J genes are TRBV4-1 and TRBJ2-7; a possible D gene is TRBD2 (6 bases). The ends were cut back, 1 base at V and 7 bases at J, with 14 bases in the middle. The CDR3 has 14 amino acids. Germline V CDR1 and CDR2: MGHRA, YSYEKL. DNA of the CDR3: TGCGCCAGCAGCCAAGGGTCGGGAGTCGGGGAGCAGTACTTC. Translation gives CASSQGSGVGEQYF.

V usage is TRBV27 and J usage is TRBJ2-2, with D hard to call. V lost 6 bases and J 5 bases, leaving 7 bases between the germline ends. The germline CDR1 and CDR2 sequences are MNHEY and SMNVEV (reference sequence). The CDR3 consists of 12 residues. The CDR3 sequence is CASRRLTGELFF. CDR3 DNA: TGTGCCAGCAGACGGTTAACCGGGGAGCTGTTTTTT.

This clone has just one count. The chain recombines TRBV30 with TRBJ1-3; D unresolved. V lost 2 bases and J 2 bases, leaving 4 bases between the germline ends. CDR3 length equals 12 residues. Germline V gene lookup returns CDR1 GTSNPN and CDR2 SVGIG (reference sequence). CDR3 protein: CAWSTAGNTIYF. As DNA, the CDR3 is TGTGCCTGGAGTACTGCTGGAAACACCATATATTTT.

In its sample, this clone was seen once. This chain connects TRBV27 to TRBJ2-1, with 14 bases that match TRBD2. CDR1 and CDR2 (germline): MNHEY, SMNVEV (reference sequence). After removal of 6 bases from V and 6 bases from J, the junction contained 4 bases not matched to a gene. This CDR3 is built from 15 residues. CDR3 region: CASSLGTSGSNEQFF. The CDR3 DNA sequence: TGTGCCAGCAGCCTAGGGACTAGCGGGAGCAATGAGCAGTTCTTC.

Concerning this clone itself: Sequence at one end of the junction differs from germline and may be a read error. CDR3 protein: CASRLGPRTNF. The DNA for the CDR3 is TGTGCCAGCAGACTAGGACCACGGACGAACTTC. The rearrangement links TRBV7-2 to TRBJ2-7, with D possibly matching TRBD2 (5 bases). This CDR3 region has 11 residues. Germline CDR1 and CDR2: SGHTA and FQGNSA.

The chain employs TRBV29-1 and TRBJ2-3; 11 bases agree with TRBD2. Germline V gene data show CDR1 as SQVTM and CDR2 as ANQGSEA. Trimming cost V 8 bases and J 3 bases; bases outside gene matches: 7. The length of the CDR3 is 14 residues. The CDR3 reads CSLTSGSVTDTQYF. The CDR3 nucleotides read TGCAGCCTTACTAGCGGGAGTGTTACAGATACGCAGTATTTT.

The chain joins TRBV15 to TRBJ2-5, with 7 nucleotides matching TRBD1. The V segment lost 1 base and the J segment 1 base; nucleotides outside the gene matches: 9. This CDR3 spans 17 amino acids. CDR1 and CDR2 (germline): LNHNV, YYDKDF (reference sequence). The CDR3 DNA reads as TGTGCCACCAGCAGAGGTACCACGGGACAGTCCCAAGAGACCCAGTACTTC. It is translated as CATSRGTTGQSQETQYF.

The chain is built from TRBV5-1 and TRBJ2-3, with 8 bases aligning to TRBD2. V was pared by 8 bases and J by 6 bases, with 11 bases of the junction left unmatched. Germline CDR1 SGHRS, CDR2 YFSETQ. CDR3 length: 14 residues. CDR3 DNA: TGCGCCAGTTTACTAGCGGTAGAGGGGGATACGCAGTATTTT. It encodes CASLLAVEGDTQYF.